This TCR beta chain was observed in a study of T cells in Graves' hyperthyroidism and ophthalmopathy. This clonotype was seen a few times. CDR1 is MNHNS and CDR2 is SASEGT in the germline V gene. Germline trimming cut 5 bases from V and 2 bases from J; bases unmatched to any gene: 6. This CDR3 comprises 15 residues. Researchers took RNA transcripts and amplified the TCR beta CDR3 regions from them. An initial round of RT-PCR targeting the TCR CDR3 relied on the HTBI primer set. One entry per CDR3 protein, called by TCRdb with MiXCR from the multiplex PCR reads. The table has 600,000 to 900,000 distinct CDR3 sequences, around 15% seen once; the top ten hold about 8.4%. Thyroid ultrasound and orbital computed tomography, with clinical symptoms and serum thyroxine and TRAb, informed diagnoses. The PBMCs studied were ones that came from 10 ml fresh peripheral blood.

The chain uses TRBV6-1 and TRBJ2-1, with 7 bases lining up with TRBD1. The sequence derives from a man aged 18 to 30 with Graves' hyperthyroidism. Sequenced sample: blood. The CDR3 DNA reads TGTGCCAGCAGTACCGGAGACAGGGCCTACAATGAGCAGTTCTTC. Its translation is CASSTGDRAYNEQFF.